The 26 T cell receptor beta chains below come from one sample, sequenced in a study of T-cell reconstitution after alpha-beta-depleted transplantation in children. For TCRbeta, the library was prepared with unique molecular identifiers. One entry per CDR3 protein, called by TCRdb with MiXCR from the PCR reads. The data show more than 2,500 distinct CDR3 sequences, roughly 27% seen once. The material was PBMCs, mostly from graft donor cells, obtained 60 days after TCRalphabeta/CD19-depleted stem cell transplant. Receptor source: a male patient under 10 years old who had a stem cell transplant for acute myeloid leukemia, so the T cells may come from the graft donor.

The rearrangement links TRBV5-1 to TRBJ2-7; D gene unclear. CDR1 and CDR2 (germline): SGHRS, YFSETQ. Trimming pared 0 bases from V and 5 bases from J, leaving 9 bases between. The CDR3 is 13 residues long. The CDR3, as DNA: TGCGCCAGCAGCTTGGGGTGGGTCCACGAGCAGTACTTC. Protein sequence: CASSLGWVHEQYF.

This clonotype was observed many times. A single base separates this from a much larger clone, so it may be a read error. The chain employs TRBV7-2 and TRBJ2-3, with D possibly matching TRBD1 (5 bases). CDR3 size: 16 residues. Germline V CDR1 and CDR2: SGHTA, FQGNSA. CDR3 coding DNA: TGTGCCAGCATCTTAGTCCTAGGGGCAAGTACAGATACGCAGTATTTT. This encodes CASILVLGASTDTQYF.

This clonotype was recorded once. The rearrangement joins TRBV14 to TRBJ2-5; D may be TRBD2 (5 bases). The CDR3 extends over 15 amino acids. CDR1 and CDR2 from the germline V gene are SGHDN and FVKESK. V lost 0 bases and J 6 bases, leaving 14 bases between the germline ends. The CDR3 protein is CASSQEGATLKTQYF. The DNA for the CDR3 is TGTGCCAGCAGCCAAGAGGGAGCAACCTTGAAGACCCAGTACTTC.

This clonotype showed up many times. This chain uses TRBV15 with TRBJ2-5, with D hard to call. The CDR3 has 15 residues. The germline V gene encodes CDR1 LNHNV and CDR2 YYDKDF (reference sequence). Trimming took off 0 bases at V and 5 bases at J, with 13 bases between the two ends. CDR3 sequence: CATSRDRDTVETQYF. For the CDR3, the DNA is TGTGCCACCAGCAGAGATCGCGACACCGTGGAGACCCAGTACTTC.

This clonotype was detected ten times or more. The chain is built from TRBV4-3 and TRBJ2-1; 10 bases are a match to TRBD2. V lost 0 bases, J lost 8 bases, and 16 bases stayed unmatched. The CDR3 has 19 residues. CDR1 and CDR2 from the germline V gene are LGHNA and YSLEER. DNA for the CDR3: TGCGCCAGCAGCCAAGATCTCGAGAGACTAGCGGGTGGTTGTGATGAGCAGTTCTTC. Translated, it gives CASSQDLERLAGGCDEQFF.

Ten or more counts support this clonotype. The chain carries TRBV19 and TRBJ1-6, with D unclear. CDR3 length equals 15 residues. The germline V and J ends were trimmed by 7 bases and 9 bases, with 19 bases remaining between them. The germline CDR1 and CDR2 sequences are LNHDA and SQIVND (reference sequence). The CDR3 reads CASTKNRVPSSPLHF. CDR3 bases: TGTGCCAGTACCAAAAATCGGGTCCCATCTTCACCCCTCCACTTT.

The table lists this clonotype with many counts. The V call is TRBV7-2, the J call TRBJ2-3, with a tentative D call TRBD2 (6 bases). This CDR3 region has 15 residues. Per the germline V gene, CDR1 is SGHTA and CDR2 is FQGNSA. V lost 1 base, J lost 1 base, and 9 bases lay in between. CDR3 coding DNA: TGTGCCAGCAGCTTAGAAGCGGGCGGCACAGATACGCAGTATTTT. The encoded protein is CASSLEAGGTDTQYF.

The J gene is TRBJ2-7, the V gene TRBV5-6; D may be TRBD1 (6 bases). The CDR3 loop spans 13 amino acids. Looked up from germline, CDR1 is SGHDT and CDR2 is YYEEEE. V lost 6 bases to trimming and J lost 5 bases, with 15 bases between them. The CDR3 DNA sequence: TGTGCCAGCACCATTCCAGGGGTGGACGAGCAGTACTTC. This encodes CASTIPGVDEQYF. The entire variable domain, with the rest obtained from reference TRBV5-6 and TRBJ2-7, is as follows: DAGVTQSPTHLIKTRGQQVTLRCSPKSGHDTVSWYQQALGQGPQFIFQYYEEEERQRGNFPDRFSGHQFPNYSSELNVNALLLGDSALYLCASTIPGVDEQYFGPGTRLTVT.

This clonotype was recorded at least ten times. The rearrangement links TRBV20-1 to TRBJ2-1; D might be TRBD2 (6 bases). The CDR3 loop spans 14 amino acids. Germline V gene data show CDR1 as DFQATT and CDR2 as SNEGSKA (reference sequence). Trimming removed 7 bases from V and 6 bases from J, with 19 bases in between. The CDR3 region has the DNA TGCAGTGTTGCCGGGACTCGGGCTCGCAATGAGCAGTTCTTC. This translates into CSVAGTRARNEQFF.

This clonotype appeared many times. The V call is TRBV10-3, the J call TRBJ2-5, with 8 nucleotides matching TRBD1. Unmatched junction bases numbered 6, after V lost 2 bases and J lost 4 bases. Germline CDR1 ENHRY, CDR2 SYGVKD. The CDR3 runs to 15 residues. The CDR3 reads CAISEGTGEGETQYF. As DNA, the CDR3 is TGTGCCATCAGTGAGGGGACAGGCGAGGGAGAGACCCAGTACTTC.

By sample share, this clonotype is medium-sized. Written as DNA, the CDR3 is TGTGCCAGCAGGATACCGGGACAGCATAATTCACCCCTCCACTTT. This translates into CASRIPGQHNSPLHF. The chain combines TRBV12-3 or TRBV12-4 with TRBJ1-6, with 7 bases lining up with TRBD1. This CDR3 has 15 residues. The V and J ends lost 6 bases and 5 bases, in that order; junction bases with no gene match: 7.

This clonotype was seen many times. The chain has TRBV24-1 and TRBJ2-3; D assignment may be TRBD1 or TRBD2 (5 bases each). Per the germline V gene, CDR1 is KGHDR and CDR2 is SFDVKD. CDR3 size: 15 residues. Trimming pared 1 base from V and 3 bases from J, leaving 10 bases between. CDR3 bases: TGTGCCACCAGTGATTTTAGGGACGGGACAGATACGCAGTATTTT. The encoded protein is CATSDFRDGTDTQYF.

In this sample, this clonotype turned up many times. The chain recombines TRBV4-1 with TRBJ2-3; D gene uncertain. There are 12 residues in the CDR3. V was cut by 1 base and J by 4 bases, with 3 bases left in between. CDR1 MGHRA and CDR2 YSYEKL come from the germline V gene. CDR3 sequence reads: CASSQGADTQYF. The DNA for the CDR3 is TGCGCCAGCAGCCAAGGGGCAGATACGCAGTATTTT.

This clonotype was seen at least ten times. V usage is TRBV9 and J usage is TRBJ2-5, with TRBD1 matching over 9 bases. From germline, CDR1 is SGDLS and CDR2 YYNGEE. V dropped 4 bases and J dropped 3; count of bases not matched to a gene: 4. This CDR3 contains 14 residues. CDR3 residues: CASSPRTGEETQYF. Here the CDR3 DNA reads TGTGCCAGCAGCCCCCGGACAGGGGAAGAGACCCAGTACTTC.

Judged by abundance, this clonotype is medium-sized. V and J are TRBV5-6 and TRBJ2-7, with a possible D match to TRBD2 (5 bases). CDR1 SGHDT and CDR2 YYEEEE come from the germline V gene. This CDR3 has 14 residues. Trimming removed 3 bases at V and 0 bases at J, with 10 bases between. This CDR3 is CASSSPGISYEQYV. In DNA form, the CDR3 reads TGTGCCAGCAGCTCCCCGGGAATCTCCTACGAGCAGTACGTC.

This clonotype was seen many times. The chain carries TRBV7-2 and TRBJ2-3; no definite D call. Trimming took off 0 bases at V and 2 bases at J, with 6 bases between the two ends. Germline V gives CDR1 SGHTA, CDR2 FQGNSA. The CDR3 consists of 14 residues. The chain's CDR3 is CASSLALLTDTQYF. The CDR3 region has the DNA TGTGCCAGCAGCTTAGCGCTTCTCACAGATACGCAGTATTTT.

This clonotype was observed a handful of times. The V call is TRBV13, the J call TRBJ2-1; unclear D gene. The CDR3 covers 12 residues. Germline-derived CDR1 and CDR2 are PRHDT and FYEKMQ (reference sequence). V lost 5 bases and J 9 bases, leaving 11 bases between the germline ends. CDR3 bases: TGTGCCAGCAGCCCCCCCCTTTCTGAGCAGTTCTTC. This translates into CASSPPLSEQFF.

This clonotype appeared many times. The V gene is TRBV6-2 or TRBV6-3, the J gene TRBJ2-7; D gene unclear. The CDR3 length is 12 residues. Trimming removed 5 bases from V and 7 bases from J, with 12 bases in between. Germline CDR1 MNHEY, CDR2 SVGEGT. The CDR3, as DNA: TGTGCCAGCAGTCCAAACATCGGGGAGCAGTACTTC. Translating it yields CASSPNIGEQYF.

This clonotype occurred many times. The rearrangement uses TRBV7-9 and TRBJ1-2; D remains ambiguous. The CDR3 covers 13 residues. CDR1 is SEHNR, CDR2 FQNEAQ, per germline (reference sequence). V was shortened by 5 bases and J by 0 bases, with 7 bases between the two germline ends. The CDR3, as DNA: TGTGCCAGCAGCCCGGGCCCTAACTATGGCTACACCTTC. Protein product: CASSPGPNYGYTF.

This rearrangement joins TRBV4-3 to TRBJ1-3; D perhaps matches TRBD1 (5 bases). The germline V gene encodes CDR1 LGHNA and CDR2 YSLEER. This CDR3 spans 19 amino acids. Between the trimmed V and J ends, which lost 1 base and 0 bases, there was a span of 19 bases. The CDR3 bases are TGCGCCAGCAGCCAAGTAGGGACGGCTTATGGGCACTCTGGAAACACCATATATTTT. Its translation: CASSQVGTAYGHSGNTIYF.

This chain joins TRBV24-1 and TRBJ2-1, with D unresolved. V lost 4 bases, J lost 9 bases, and 12 bases lay in between. CDR3 length: 13 residues. CDR1 is KGHDR and CDR2 is SFDVKD in the germline V gene. The CDR3: CATSDPTISEQFF. In nucleotides, the CDR3 is TGTGCCACCAGTGACCCCACTATATCTGAGCAGTTCTTC.

The CDR3 sequence: CASSQSGLAGGGEQFF. CDR3 coding DNA: TGCGCCAGCAGCCAATCCGGACTAGCGGGAGGAGGTGAGCAGTTCTTC. This chain joins TRBV4-1 and TRBJ2-1, with 14 nucleotides matching TRBD2. The CDR3 is made up of 16 amino acids. From germline, CDR1 is MGHRA and CDR2 YSYEKL. Losses at the gene ends were 2 bases for V and 9 bases for J; bases not matched to a gene: 6.

This clonotype came up a few times. This chain connects TRBV7-2 to TRBJ2-5, with D perhaps TRBD1 (5 bases). CDR1 SGHTA and CDR2 FQGNSA come from the germline V gene. V was trimmed by 3 bases and J by 0 bases, leaving 11 bases between them. This CDR3 contains 15 residues. The CDR3 reads CASSFVTAYQETQYF. As DNA, the CDR3 is TGTGCCAGCAGCTTTGTGACAGCGTACCAAGAGACCCAGTACTTC.

This clonotype was recorded many times. The V call is TRBV3-1, the J call TRBJ2-5, with D perhaps being TRBD1 or TRBD2 (5 bases each). The length of the CDR3 is 15 residues. The V and J ends lost 1 base and 5 bases respectively, with 14 bases between them. Germline V lookup: CDR1 LGHDT, CDR2 YNNKEL (reference sequence). The CDR3 spells CASSQGSGAWETQYF. The CDR3 DNA reads as TGTGCCAGCAGCCAAGGGTCCGGGGCCTGGGAGACCCAGTACTTC.

This clonotype was seen many times. The chain links TRBV10-2 to TRBJ2-5; D might be TRBD1 or TRBD2, each matching 5 bases. Germline-derived CDR1 and CDR2 are WSHSY and SAAADI. V was clipped by 1 base and J by 5 bases, with 14 bases between them. The CDR3 is made up of 15 amino acids. CDR3 DNA sequence: TGCGCCAGCAGTGAGTTTGGGGGTTCCAGGGAGACCCAGTACTTC. It encodes CASSEFGGSRETQYF.

This clonotype has ten or more counts. The rearrangement uses TRBV20-1 and TRBJ2-7, with D hard to call. The CDR3 runs 15 residues. V was shortened by 2 bases and J by 3 bases, with 17 bases between the two germline ends. The germline gives CDR1 DFQATT, CDR2 SNEGSKA (reference sequence). CDR3 protein: CSARRTLSALYEQYF. Written as DNA, the CDR3 is TGCAGTGCTAGAAGAACGCTGAGCGCCCTCTACGAGCAGTACTTC.